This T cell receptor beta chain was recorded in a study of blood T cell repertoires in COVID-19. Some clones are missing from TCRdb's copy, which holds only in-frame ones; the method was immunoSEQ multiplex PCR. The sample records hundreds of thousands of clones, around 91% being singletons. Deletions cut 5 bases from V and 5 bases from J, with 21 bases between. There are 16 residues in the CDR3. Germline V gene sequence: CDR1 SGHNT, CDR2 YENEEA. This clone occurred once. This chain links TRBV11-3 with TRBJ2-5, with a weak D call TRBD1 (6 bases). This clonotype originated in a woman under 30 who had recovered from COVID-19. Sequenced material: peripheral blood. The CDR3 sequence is CASSPLPRGASETQYF. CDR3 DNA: TGTGCCAGCAGCCCCCTCCCCAGGGGTGCGAGTGAGACCCAGTACTTC.